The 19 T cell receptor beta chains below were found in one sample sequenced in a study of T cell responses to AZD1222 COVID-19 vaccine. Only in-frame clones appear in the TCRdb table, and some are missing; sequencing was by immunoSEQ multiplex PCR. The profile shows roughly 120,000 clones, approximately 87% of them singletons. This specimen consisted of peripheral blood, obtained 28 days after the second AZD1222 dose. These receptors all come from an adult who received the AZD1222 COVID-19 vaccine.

The CDR3 reads CASSLRTGGGEKLFF. CDR3 in DNA: TGCGCCAGCAGCTTGAGGACAGGGGGCGGTGAAAAACTGTTTTTT. The J gene is TRBJ1-4, the V gene TRBV5-1; 11 bases map to TRBD1. The V segment lost 1 base and the J segment 7 bases; nucleotides outside the gene matches: 3. Germline V gene lookup returns CDR1 SGHRS and CDR2 YFSETQ. The CDR3 extends over 15 amino acids.

DNA of the CDR3: TGTGCCAGCAGCCAAGGGAGACTCGGCTATGGCTACACCTTC. Its protein is CASSQGRLGYGYTF. The chain links TRBV4-2 to TRBJ1-2, with no clear D. The V gene's germline CDR1 is LGHNA and CDR2 YNFKEQ. The CDR3 consists of 14 residues. V lost 1 base and J 4 bases, leaving 10 bases between the germline ends.

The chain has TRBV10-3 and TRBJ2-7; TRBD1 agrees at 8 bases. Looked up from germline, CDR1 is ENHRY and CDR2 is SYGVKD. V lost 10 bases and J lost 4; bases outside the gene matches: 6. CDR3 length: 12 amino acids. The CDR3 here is CATRQGNYEQYF. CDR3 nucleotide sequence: TGTGCCACCCGACAGGGGAATTACGAGCAGTACTTC.

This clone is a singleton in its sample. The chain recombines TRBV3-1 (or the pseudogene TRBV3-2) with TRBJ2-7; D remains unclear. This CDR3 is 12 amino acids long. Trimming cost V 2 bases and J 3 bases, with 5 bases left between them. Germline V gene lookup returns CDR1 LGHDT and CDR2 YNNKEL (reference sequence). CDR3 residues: CASSQSIYEQYF. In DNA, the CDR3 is TGTGCCAGCAGCCAATCAATCTACGAGCAGTACTTC.

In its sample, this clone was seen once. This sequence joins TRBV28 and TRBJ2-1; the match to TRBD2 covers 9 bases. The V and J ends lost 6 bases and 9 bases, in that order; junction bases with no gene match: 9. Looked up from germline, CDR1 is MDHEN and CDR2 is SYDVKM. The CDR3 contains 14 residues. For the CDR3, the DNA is TGTGCCAGCAGACCAGGCGGACTAGCGAGTGAGCAGTTCTTC. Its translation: CASRPGGLASEQFF.

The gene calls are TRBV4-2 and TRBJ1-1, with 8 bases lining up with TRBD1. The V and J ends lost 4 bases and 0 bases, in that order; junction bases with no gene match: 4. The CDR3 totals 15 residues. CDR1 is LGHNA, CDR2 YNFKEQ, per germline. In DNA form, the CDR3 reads TGTGCCAGCAGCCCCCAGACAGGGGTGAACACTGAAGCTTTCTTT. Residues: CASSPQTGVNTEAFF.

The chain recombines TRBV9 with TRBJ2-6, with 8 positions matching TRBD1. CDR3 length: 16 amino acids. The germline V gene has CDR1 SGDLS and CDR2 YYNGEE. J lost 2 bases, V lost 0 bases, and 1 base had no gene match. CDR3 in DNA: TGTGCCAGCAGCGTAGCAGGGGGCGCTGGGGCCAACGTCCTGACTTTC. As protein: CASSVAGGAGANVLTF.

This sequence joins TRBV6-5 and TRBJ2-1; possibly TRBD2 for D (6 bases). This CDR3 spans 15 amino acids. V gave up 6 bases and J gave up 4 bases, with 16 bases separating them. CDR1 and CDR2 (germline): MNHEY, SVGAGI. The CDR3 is CASSQLAGGYNEQFF. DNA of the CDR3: TGTGCCAGCAGCCAACTAGCCGGGGGATACAATGAGCAGTTCTTC.

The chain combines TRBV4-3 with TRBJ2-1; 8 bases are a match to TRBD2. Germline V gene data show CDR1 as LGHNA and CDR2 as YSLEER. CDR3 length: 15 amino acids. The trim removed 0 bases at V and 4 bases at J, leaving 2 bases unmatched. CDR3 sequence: CASSQEASGYNEQFF. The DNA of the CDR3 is TGCGCCAGCAGCCAAGAGGCTAGCGGGTACAATGAGCAGTTCTTC.

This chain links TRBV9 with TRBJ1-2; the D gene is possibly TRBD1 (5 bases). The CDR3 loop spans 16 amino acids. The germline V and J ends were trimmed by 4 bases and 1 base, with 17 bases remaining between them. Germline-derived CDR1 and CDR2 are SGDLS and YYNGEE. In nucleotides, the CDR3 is TGTGCCAGCAGCCCCGGCGGGGGAACGCTTAACTATGGCTACACCTTC. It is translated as CASSPGGGTLNYGYTF.

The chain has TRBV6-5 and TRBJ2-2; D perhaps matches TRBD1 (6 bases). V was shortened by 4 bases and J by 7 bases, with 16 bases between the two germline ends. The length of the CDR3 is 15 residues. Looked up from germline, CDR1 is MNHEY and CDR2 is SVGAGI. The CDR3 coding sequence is TGTGCCAGCAGTTCAGGTCAGGGGCGGAACGGGGAGCTGTTTTTT. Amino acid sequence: CASSSGQGRNGELFF.

In DNA form, the CDR3 reads TGTGCCAGCAGCCAGGGACTAGGGACGGATACGCAGTATTTT. Encoded protein: CASSQGLGTDTQYF. The gene calls are TRBV3-1 (or the pseudogene TRBV3-2) and TRBJ2-3; 8 bases match TRBD2. V lost 3 bases, J lost 6 bases, and 5 bases stayed unmatched. The CDR3 extends over 14 amino acids. Germline loops: CDR1 LGHDT, CDR2 YNNKEL (reference sequence).

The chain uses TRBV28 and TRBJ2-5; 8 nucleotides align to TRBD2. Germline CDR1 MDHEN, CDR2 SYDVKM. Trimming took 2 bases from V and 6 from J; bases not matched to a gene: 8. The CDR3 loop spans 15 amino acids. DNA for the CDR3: TGTGCCAGCAGTTTAAGTCTAGCGGGCAGGAAGACCCAGTACTTC. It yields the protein CASSLSLAGRKTQYF.

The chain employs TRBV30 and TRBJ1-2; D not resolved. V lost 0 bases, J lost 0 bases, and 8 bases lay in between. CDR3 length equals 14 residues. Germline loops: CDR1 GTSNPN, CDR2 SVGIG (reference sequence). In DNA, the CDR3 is TGTGCCTGGAGTGTCTCCATTACTAACTATGGCTACACCTTC. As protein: CAWSVSITNYGYTF. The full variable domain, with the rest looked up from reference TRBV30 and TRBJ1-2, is SQTIHQWPATLVQPVGSPLSLECTVEGTSNPNLYWYRQAAGRGLQLLFYSVGIGQISSEVPQNLSASRPQDRQFILSSKKLLLSDSGFYLCAWSVSITNYGYTFGSGTRLTVV.

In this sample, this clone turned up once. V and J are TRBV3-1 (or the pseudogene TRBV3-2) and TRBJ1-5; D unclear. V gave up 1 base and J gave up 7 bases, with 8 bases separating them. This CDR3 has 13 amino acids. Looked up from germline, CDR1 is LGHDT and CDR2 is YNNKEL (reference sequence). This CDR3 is CASSQAKNQPQHF. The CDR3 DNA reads TGTGCCAGCAGCCAAGCCAAGAACCAGCCCCAGCATTTT.

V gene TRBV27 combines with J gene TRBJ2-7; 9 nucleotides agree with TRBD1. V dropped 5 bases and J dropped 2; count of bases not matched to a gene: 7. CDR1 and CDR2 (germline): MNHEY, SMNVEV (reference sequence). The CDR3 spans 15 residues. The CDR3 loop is CASSLGTGTPYEQYF. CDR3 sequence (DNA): TGTGCCAGCAGTCTCGGGACAGGGACACCCTACGAGCAGTACTTC.

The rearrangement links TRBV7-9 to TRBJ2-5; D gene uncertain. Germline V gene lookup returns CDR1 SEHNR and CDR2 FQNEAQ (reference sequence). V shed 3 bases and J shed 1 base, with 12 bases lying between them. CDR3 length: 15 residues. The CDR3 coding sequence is TGTGCCAGCAGCTTTCCATTGCGGAGCCAAGAGACCCAGTACTTC. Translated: CASSFPLRSQETQYF.

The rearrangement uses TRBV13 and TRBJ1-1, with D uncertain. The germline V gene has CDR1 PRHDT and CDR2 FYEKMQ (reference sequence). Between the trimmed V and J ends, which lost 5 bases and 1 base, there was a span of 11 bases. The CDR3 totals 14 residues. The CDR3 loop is CASSPKGRNTEAFF. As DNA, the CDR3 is TGTGCCAGCAGCCCTAAGGGCAGGAACACTGAAGCTTTCTTT.

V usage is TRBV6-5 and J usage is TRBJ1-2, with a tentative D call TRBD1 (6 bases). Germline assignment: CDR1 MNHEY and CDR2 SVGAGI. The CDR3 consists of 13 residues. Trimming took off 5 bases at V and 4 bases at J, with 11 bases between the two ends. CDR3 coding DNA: TGTGCCAGCAGTAAACAGGGCTTCTATGGCTACACCTTC. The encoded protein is CASSKQGFYGYTF.